These T cell receptor beta chains were read from a single sample in a study of T cell responses to AZD1222 COVID-19 vaccine. Libraries were prepared by immunoSEQ multiplex PCR; TCRdb keeps only in-frame clonotypes and omits some of them. Here the sample spans around 70,000 clones, 85% being singletons. This specimen was peripheral blood, taken on day 0 of AZD1222 vaccination. The receptors derive from an adult in good health. Both conserved end residues are part of each CDR3. The D gene is left open where the match is weak. Rows may omit the clone size; those that give it use once, few, many or a size class.

>TRBJ2-1|TRBD1|15|TRBV5-1|NA
CASSPGQGAYNEQFF
TGCGCCAGCAGCCCTGGACAGGGGGCTTACAATGAGCAGTTCTTC
>TRBJ1-5|NA|15|TRBV5-1|NA
CASSLGTGSNQPQHF
TGCGCCAGCAGCTTGGGGACGGGTAGCAATCAGCCCCAGCATTTT
>TRBJ1-5|NA|13|TRBV25-1|NA
CASSEWGDQPQHF
TGTGCCAGCAGTGAATGGGGAGATCAGCCCCAGCATTTT
>TRBJ1-5|TRBD1|16|TRBV19|once
CASRATGEGSNQPQHF
TGTGCCAGTAGGGCGACAGGGGAAGGTAGCAATCAGCCCCAGCATTTT
>TRBJ2-1|NA|16|TRBV29-1|NA
CSVEDWGQISYNEQFF
TGCAGCGTTGAAGATTGGGGGCAGATCTCCTACAATGAGCAGTTCTTC
>TRBJ2-1|NA|11|TRBV12-3/TRBV12-4|once
CASGVRRKQFF
TGTGCCAGCGGGGTTCGGAGGAAGCAGTTCTTC
>TRBJ2-7|TRBD2|16|TRBV10-1|NA
CASSESPGLAGDEQYF
TGCGCCAGCAGTGAGTCTCCGGGACTAGCGGGGGACGAGCAGTACTTC
>TRBJ1-5|NA|18|TRBV6-6|NA
CASSLRGSRIYSNQPQHF
TGTGCCAGCAGTCTACGGGGGTCTCGGATCTATAGCAATCAGCCCCAGCATTTT
>TRBJ1-5|NA|11|TRBV2|NA
CASTSKGPQHF
TGTGCCAGCACCTCGAAGGGGCCCCAGCATTTT
>TRBJ1-2|NA|12|TRBV12-3/TRBV12-4|NA
CASSQGNYGYTF
TGTGCCAGCAGTCAGGGGAACTATGGCTACACCTTC
>TRBJ2-7|NA|15|TRBV19|NA
CASSMRVSGRPEQYF
TGTGCCAGTAGTATGAGGGTCTCCGGACGCCCCGAGCAGTACTTC
>TRBJ1-3|NA|13|TRBV10-1|NA
CASSEEAGNTIYF
TGCGCCAGCAGTGAAGAGGCTGGAAACACCATATATTTT
>TRBJ1-1|NA|12|TRBV29-1|once
CSGGGRVEGAFF
TGCAGCGGTGGGGGACGGGTGGAAGGGGCTTTCTTT
>TRBJ1-1|NA|15|TRBV11-1|NA
CASSLEVWGQTEAFF
TGTGCCAGCAGCTTAGAAGTATGGGGCCAGACTGAAGCTTTCTTT
>TRBJ1-1|TRBD1|14|TRBV7-2|NA
CASSPIGGPWVTFF
TGTGCCAGCAGTCCAATAGGGGGCCCGTGGGTGACTTTCTTT
>TRBJ2-6|NA|15|TRBV7-9|NA
CASSLGPSGANVLTF
TGTGCCAGCAGCTTAGGTCCCTCTGGGGCCAACGTCCTGACTTTC
>TRBJ2-3|TRBD1|15|TRBV18|NA
CASSPAQGARDTQYF
TGTGCCAGCTCACCAGCACAGGGGGCCAGAGATACGCAGTATTTT
>TRBJ2-1|TRBD2|16|TRBV4-1|NA
CASSQDSGGVYNEQFF
TGCGCCAGCAGCCAAGATAGCGGGGGGGTTTACAATGAGCAGTTCTTC
>TRBJ2-7|NA|12|TRBV4-2|NA
CASSPPDGLRYF
TGTGCCAGCAGTCCCCCGGACGGACTAAGGTACTTC
>TRBJ1-2|TRBD1|15|TRBV6-5|NA
CASRAGQGYNYGYTF
TGTGCCAGCAGAGCGGGACAGGGGTATAACTATGGCTACACCTTC
>TRBJ1-2|TRBD1|16|TRBV5-5|NA
CASSYRQGGSDYGYTF
TGTGCCAGCAGCTACCGACAGGGTGGTAGTGACTATGGCTACACCTTC
>TRBJ1-4|NA|14|TRBV6-1|NA
CASSESTTNEKLFF
TGTGCCAGCAGTGAATCTACAACTAATGAAAAACTGTTTTTT
>TRBJ2-2|NA|13|TRBV29-1|NA
CSVVGASPGELFF
TGCAGCGTTGTTGGTGCCTCCCCGGGGGAGCTGTTTTTT
>TRBJ2-1|NA|12|TRBV12-5|NA
CASGLKRNEQFF
TGTGCTAGTGGTTTGAAAAGGAATGAGCAGTTCTTC
>TRBJ2-7|TRBD2|14|TRBV5-4|NA
CASSVASGAYEQYF
TGTGCCAGCAGCGTTGCTAGCGGCGCCTACGAGCAGTACTTC
>TRBJ1-4|TRBD1|13|TRBV6-5|NA
CASRGQANEKLFF
TGTGCCAGCAGGGGACAGGCAAATGAAAAACTGTTTTTT
>TRBJ1-5|NA|14|TRBV19|NA
CASSISYSNQPQHF
TGTGCCAGTAGTATTTCTTATAGCAATCAGCCCCAGCATTTT
>TRBJ2-1|NA|17|TRBV7-6|once
CASSLRDSSGPANEQFF
TGTGCCAGCAGCTTAAGGGACAGTAGCGGGCCCGCCAATGAGCAGTTCTTC